This T cell receptor (beta chain) was sequenced in a study of cytomegalovirus exposure and HLA in healthy donors. General study points: TCR beta sequences numbering under 20,000 were associated with HLA alleles at 0.05 false discovery rate in a later analysis. A later analysis reportedly identified an Asian-associated ancestry cluster as carrying fewer N-insertions than the approximately 730-donor mean. In an earlier analysis, about 90% or about 30%: the productive usage of most TCR beta V segments.

13 Jbeta primers and 60 Vbeta primers were used for the PCR. TCRdb's table, derived via immunoSEQ multiplex PCR, lists solely in-frame clones and lacks some. The data contain about 73,000 clones, 75% of them singletons. Turning to this clone: Its cognate antigen is unknown.

The origin of this receptor is a man aged 70 or older in good health and CMV-seronegative. The sample consisted of PBMCs.

The CDR3 DNA sequence: TGTGCCAGCAGCTACGATACAGGGGTTGAAGAGCAGTACTTC. Protein sequence: CASSYDTGVEEQYF. The chain employs TRBV5-6 and TRBJ2-7; 7 bases match TRBD1. Germline lookup yields CDR1 SGHDT and CDR2 YYEEEE. J was trimmed by 7 bases and V by 3 bases; bases with no gene match: 10. The CDR3 covers 14 residues.